Included here is one T cell receptor beta chain sequence, with context. Germline assignment: CDR1 KGHSH and CDR2 LQKENI. The CDR3 has 18 amino acids. After removal of 3 bases from V and 2 bases from J, the junction contained 12 bases not matched to a gene. This sample is drawn from a study of shared T cell receptors in the human thymus. Profiling relied on immunoSEQ multiplex PCR, and the TCRdb table lists in-frame clones only, not all of them. The repertoire has 600,000 or so clones, 87% of them found once; the top ten carry just under 0.0095%. The same sample was also studied in work on human thymus T cells. This second report adds: Resections removed during corrective heart surgery provided the thymus tissue used. Thymic and blood repertoires showed apparently biased V and J gene usage.

The sequence came from a boy less than two years old with a congenital heart defect. V is TRBV18 and J is TRBJ1-5, with 8 nucleotides matching TRBD1. The material sequenced was thymocytes. CDR3 coding DNA: TGTGCCAGCTCACCTACCGGGACAGGTGTAAATGGCAATCAGCCCCAGCATTTT. Translating gives CASSPTGTGVNGNQPQHF.